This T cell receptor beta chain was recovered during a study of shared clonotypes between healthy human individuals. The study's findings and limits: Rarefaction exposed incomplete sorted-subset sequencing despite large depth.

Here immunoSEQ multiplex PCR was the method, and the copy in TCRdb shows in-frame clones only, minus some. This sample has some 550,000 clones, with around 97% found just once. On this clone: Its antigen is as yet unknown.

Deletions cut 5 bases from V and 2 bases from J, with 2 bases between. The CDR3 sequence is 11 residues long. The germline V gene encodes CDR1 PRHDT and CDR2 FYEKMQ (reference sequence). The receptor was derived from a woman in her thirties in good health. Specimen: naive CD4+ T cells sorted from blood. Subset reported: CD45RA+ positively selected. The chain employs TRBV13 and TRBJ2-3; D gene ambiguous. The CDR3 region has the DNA TGTGCCAGCAGCAACACAGATACGCAGTATTTT. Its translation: CASSNTDTQYF.